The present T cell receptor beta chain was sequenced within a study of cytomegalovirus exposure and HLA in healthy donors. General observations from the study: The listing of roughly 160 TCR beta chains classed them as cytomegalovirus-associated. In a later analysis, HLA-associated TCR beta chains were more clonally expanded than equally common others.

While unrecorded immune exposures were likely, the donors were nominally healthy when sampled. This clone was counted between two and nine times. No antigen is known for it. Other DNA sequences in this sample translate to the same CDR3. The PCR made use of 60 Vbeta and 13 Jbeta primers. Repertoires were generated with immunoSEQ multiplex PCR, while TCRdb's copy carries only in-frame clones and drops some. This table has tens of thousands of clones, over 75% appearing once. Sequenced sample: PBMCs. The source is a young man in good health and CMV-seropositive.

CDR3 sequence: CASSSQGYGNQPQHF. In DNA form, the CDR3 reads TGTGCCAGCAGCTCACAGGGATACGGCAATCAGCCCCAGCATTTT. The V and J genes are TRBV6-5 and TRBJ1-5, with D tentatively TRBD1 (6 bases). With 6 bases removed from V and 2 bases from J, the gap between germline ends came to 14 bases. This CDR3 has 15 residues. Germline V lookup: CDR1 MNHEY, CDR2 SVGAGI.